This T cell receptor beta chain emerged from a study of early T cells in non-severe SARS-CoV-2 infection. Study at large: Bulk RNA taken from unsorted whole blood was sequenced, leaving chains unpaired. Study results and caveats: The VDJdb matching leaned toward anti-spike CD8 responses and overlooked private and CD4 specificities.

Unique molecular identifiers tagged individual cDNA molecules. TCRdb analysed the 5' RACE reads with MiXCR anew, one entry per CDR3 protein. The sample lists 42,000 or so distinct CDR3 sequences, 5% to 6.5% occurring once. With respect to this clonotype: Its specificity is unknown.

V lost 3 bases and J lost 0; bases outside the gene matches: 4. In germline, CDR1 is KGHDR, CDR2 SFDVKD. The CDR3 contains 16 residues. The source was whole blood, collected at baseline. The clonotype originates from an adult who was a healthcare worker with PCR-confirmed SARS-CoV-2 infection or an uninfected control (not recorded which). The chain couples TRBV24-1 to TRBJ1-5; the match to TRBD1 covers 7 bases. CDR3 protein: CATSDPQGDSNQPQHF. In DNA, the CDR3 is TGTGCCACCAGTGATCCCCAGGGGGATAGCAATCAGCCCCAGCATTTT.